Sequencing of this T cell receptor beta chain was carried out in a study of CD8 T cells in ankylosing spondylitis. The CDR3 sequence is 18 residues long. In germline, CDR1 is SGHVS, CDR2 FQNEAQ. V lost 4 bases to trimming and J lost 4 bases, with 23 bases between them. A single record per CDR3 protein comes from TCRdb applying MiXCR to the 5' RACE reads. Here the sample spans 150,000 to 200,000 distinct CDR3 sequences, approximately 16% being singletons. This clonotype was counted ten times or more. The rearrangement joins TRBV7-8 to TRBJ2-1; D possibly corresponds to TRBD2 (5 bases). The sample taken for sequencing was blood, either unsorted or a sorted T cell fraction (not recorded which). The receptor's source is a male donor with ankylosing spondylitis or in good health (not recorded which). In DNA form, the CDR3 reads TGTGCCAGCAGCTACCGGGATCCTAACATACAACCATACAATGAGCAGTTCTTC. Translating gives CASSYRDPNIQPYNEQFF. Full variable domain (rest looked up from reference TRBV7-8 and TRBJ2-1): GAGVSQSPRYKVAKRGQDVALRCDPISGHVSLFWYQQALGQGPEFLTYFQNEAQLDKSGLPSDRFFAERPEGSVSTLKIQRTQQEDSAVYLCASSYRDPNIQPYNEQFFGPGTRLTVL.